The clone carrying this TCR beta chain was found many times. These data are taken from a study of T cells after yellow fever vaccination. V was shortened by 4 bases and J by 8 bases, with 12 bases between the two germline ends. Germline CDR1 SGHTA, CDR2 FQGNSA. The CDR3 runs to 14 residues. TCRdb reprocessed the 5' RACE reads via MiXCR and lists one record per CDR3 protein. Among about 320,000 distinct CDR3 sequences listed, about an eighth were seen once. J is TRBJ1-6 and V is TRBV7-2; D is ambiguous. Sequenced material: CD4+ T cells sorted from PBMCs, taken 15 days after the yellow fever booster vaccination. This clonotype was obtained from a man younger than 30 who received the YFV17D yellow fever vaccine. CDR3 sequence (DNA): TGTGCCAGCAGCTCCCAGGCCGGGGATTCACCCCTCCACTTT. Translated: CASSSQAGDSPLHF.